The sequence of this T cell receptor beta chain was determined in a study of T cell responses to AZD1222 COVID-19 vaccine. As concerns this clone: No antigen is known for it.

Germline trimming cut 4 bases from V and 1 base from J; bases unmatched to any gene: 8. CDR3 length equals 16 residues. Looked up from germline, CDR1 is SEHNR and CDR2 is FQNEAQ (reference sequence). Study conclusions and caveats: None of the repertoires were sampled until the peak T cell response had passed. Spike-specific TCR breadth and depth went up after people got two AZD1222 doses. Distributed over spike, vaccine-associated CD4 TCRs predominated at 160-218 and 743-854.

Assay: immunoSEQ multiplex PCR; the TCRdb copy retains only in-frame clones and omits some. This sample yields some 47,000 clones, of which 75% to 85% are seen a single time; 45% to 60% belongs to the top ten. This chain joins TRBV7-9 and TRBJ1-1, with 8 bases fitting TRBD1. This clonotype originated in an adult in good health. Sequencing used peripheral blood, obtained on day 0 of AZD1222 vaccination. CDR3: CASSWTTGTGNTEAFF. CDR3 DNA sequence: TGTGCCAGCAGCTGGACGACCGGGACAGGGAACACTGAAGCTTTCTTT.